These 24 T cell receptor beta chains were sequenced from one sample in a study of control samples from healthy donors and cancer patients. Assay: immunoSEQ multiplex PCR; the TCRdb copy retains only in-frame clones and omits some. The repertoire consists of some 120,000 clones, with around 96% occurring once and the leading ten covering 3.6%. The sequenced sample consisted of blood. Every receptor here comes from a young man in good health.

This rearrangement joins TRBV6-2 or TRBV6-3 to TRBJ1-2, with unresolved D. Germline CDR1 and CDR2: MNHEY and SVGEGT. The CDR3 loop spans 14 amino acids. Trimming removed 0 bases from V and 4 bases from J, with 9 bases in between. This CDR3 reads CASSYSRTGYGYTF. DNA for the CDR3: TGTGCCAGCAGTTACTCCAGGACGGGCTATGGCTACACCTTC.

The CDR3 coding sequence is TGTGCCAGTAGTGCTCGCCCTCAAAGGCAAGGCTACACCTTC. Translation gives CASSARPQRQGYTF. J is TRBJ1-2 and V is TRBV19, with D hard to call. The germline V and J ends were trimmed by 5 bases and 8 bases, with 18 bases remaining between them. The CDR3 spans 14 residues. The germline CDR1 and CDR2 sequences are LNHDA and SQIVND (reference sequence).

The count of this clone is one. This chain links TRBV11-3 with TRBJ2-1; 12 bases fit TRBD2. V lost 4 bases and J lost 4; bases outside the gene matches: 2. Germline-derived CDR1 and CDR2 are SGHNT and YENEEA. This CDR3 is 15 amino acids long. CDR3 sequence: CASSSTSGGYNEQFF. CDR3 DNA: TGTGCCAGCAGCTCCACTAGCGGGGGGTACAATGAGCAGTTCTTC.

This clone was recorded a few times. The chain is built from TRBV28 and TRBJ2-3; D unclear. The CDR3 covers 12 residues. Trimming removed 6 bases at V and 2 bases at J, with 6 bases between. Germline loops: CDR1 MDHEN, CDR2 SYDVKM. CDR3 nucleotides: TGTGCCAGCAGCCAGATCACAGATACGCAGTATTTT. Translation gives CASSQITDTQYF.

This chain connects TRBV7-8 to TRBJ2-1, with TRBD1 matching over 9 bases. The CDR3 sequence is 15 residues long. Germline trimming cut 3 bases from V and 5 bases from J; bases unmatched to any gene: 5. Germline CDR1 is SGHVS and CDR2 is FQNEAQ. CDR3 amino acids: CASSLGTGPHNEQFF. The CDR3 bases are TGTGCCAGCAGCTTGGGGACAGGGCCACACAATGAGCAGTTCTTC.

The chain combines TRBV29-1 with TRBJ1-3; D might be TRBD1 (6 bases). The CDR3 runs 12 residues. The germline CDR1 and CDR2 sequences are SQVTM and ANQGSEA. Trimming removed 6 bases at V and 4 bases at J, with 10 bases between. CDR3 coding DNA: TGCAGCGTAATTACAGGGGGAAACACCATATATTTT. It codes for CSVITGGNTIYF.

V gene TRBV11-1 combines with J gene TRBJ1-3, with no clear D. The germline CDR1 and CDR2 sequences are SGHAT and FQDESV (reference sequence). V dropped 4 bases and J dropped 0 bases, with 13 bases sitting between them. This CDR3 region has 16 residues. This CDR3 reads CASSYSDGPSGNTIYF. The CDR3 nucleotides read TGTGCCAGCAGCTACTCCGACGGCCCCTCTGGAAACACCATATATTTT.

This rearrangement joins TRBV25-1 to TRBJ1-6; D remains unclear. V dropped 6 bases and J dropped 0 bases, with 9 bases sitting between them. CDR1 MGHDK and CDR2 SYGVNS come from the germline V gene. The CDR3 runs to 15 residues. CDR3 DNA: TGTGCCAGCAGAATCGGCGGCTCCTATAATTCACCCCTCCACTTT. This translates into CASRIGGSYNSPLHF.

V and J are TRBV7-9 and TRBJ2-2; D uncertain. V was shortened by 0 bases and J by 8 bases, with 10 bases between the two germline ends. The CDR3 runs to 14 residues. The germline CDR1 and CDR2 sequences are SEHNR and FQNEAQ (reference sequence). This chain's CDR3 is CASSLAPRVGELFF. Here the CDR3 DNA reads TGTGCCAGCAGCTTAGCGCCTAGGGTTGGGGAGCTGTTTTTT. The whole variable domain, remainder taken from reference TRBV7-9 and TRBJ2-2, is DTGVSQNPRHKITKRGQNVTFRCDPISEHNRLYWYRQTLGQGPEFLTYFQNEAQLEKSRLLSDRFSAERPKGSFSTLEIQRTEQGDSAMYLCASSLAPRVGELFFGEGSRLTVL.

The chain uses TRBV7-9 and TRBJ1-5; 9 bases fit TRBD1. The CDR3 runs 14 residues. Germline loops: CDR1 SEHNR, CDR2 FQNEAQ (reference sequence). V gave up 5 bases and J gave up 3 bases; unmatched junction bases: 2. The CDR3 reads CASSHRGPNQPQHF. Here the CDR3 DNA reads TGTGCCAGCAGCCACAGGGGGCCCAATCAGCCCCAGCATTTT.

The chain carries TRBV27 and TRBJ1-2, with 8 nucleotides matching TRBD1. Trimming took 4 bases from V and 9 from J; bases not matched to a gene: 7. Germline CDR1 reads MNHEY; CDR2 reads SMNVEV (reference sequence). The CDR3 totals 13 residues. The chain's CDR3 is CASSSLDRVSYTF. For the CDR3, the DNA is TGTGCCAGCAGTTCATTGGACAGGGTTAGCTACACCTTC.

The chain uses TRBV5-6 and TRBJ2-7; D unresolved. Trimming stripped 0 bases from V and 5 bases from J, with 6 bases between. The CDR3 consists of 12 residues. CDR1 is SGHDT, CDR2 YYEEEE, per germline. DNA for the CDR3: TGTGCCAGCAGCTTGGATCCCCACGAGCAGTACTTC. Translating it yields CASSLDPHEQYF.

The rearrangement uses TRBV19 and TRBJ2-7, with 8 bases that match TRBD1. With V trimmed by 10 bases and J by 3 bases, 5 bases remained unmatched. This CDR3 contains 12 residues. Germline-derived CDR1 and CDR2 are LNHDA and SQIVND (reference sequence). The DNA of the CDR3 is TGTGCCACCCAAGACAGGGGCTACGAGCAGTACTTC. Residues: CATQDRGYEQYF.

The V and J genes are TRBV5-6 and TRBJ1-5, with TRBD1 identical over 9 bases. The CDR3 runs to 15 residues. J lost 2 bases, V lost 0 bases, and 0 bases had no gene match. CDR1 is SGHDT and CDR2 is YYEEEE in the germline V gene. CDR3 amino acids: CASSLGDRGNQPQHF. CDR3 coding DNA: TGTGCCAGCAGCTTGGGGGACAGGGGCAATCAGCCCCAGCATTTT.

The chain carries TRBV5-1 and TRBJ2-7; no reliable D call. Germline assignment: CDR1 SGHRS and CDR2 YFSETQ. The CDR3 has 13 residues. V lost 0 bases, J lost 0 bases, and 4 bases lay in between. CDR3 amino acids: CASSLAPSYEQYF. The CDR3, as DNA: TGCGCCAGCAGCTTGGCGCCCTCCTACGAGCAGTACTTC. Full variable domain (remainder filled in from reference TRBV5-1 and TRBJ2-7): KAGVTQTPRYLIKTRGQQVTLSCSPISGHRSVSWYQQTPGQGLQFLFEYFSETQRNKGNFPGRFSGRQFSNSRSEMNVSTLELGDSALYLCASSLAPSYEQYFGPGTRLTVT.

The genes are TRBV30 and TRBJ1-1, with TRBD1 identical over 8 bases. CDR1 is GTSNPN, CDR2 SVGIG, per germline (reference sequence). The CDR3 runs to 14 residues. Trimming removed 0 bases from V and 3 bases from J; junction bases left unmatched: 3. This chain's CDR3 is CAWSVQGGDTEAFF. The CDR3 region has the DNA TGTGCCTGGAGTGTACAGGGGGGGGACACTGAAGCTTTCTTT.

The V gene is TRBV9, the J gene TRBJ2-1; D may match TRBD1 or TRBD2 (6 bases each). The germline V and J ends were trimmed by 0 bases and 0 bases, with 7 bases remaining between them. Looked up from germline, CDR1 is SGDLS and CDR2 is YYNGEE. This CDR3 is built from 15 residues. The CDR3 nucleotides read TGTGCCAGCAGCGTAGGGGGGGCCTCCTACAATGAGCAGTTCTTC. It specifies CASSVGGASYNEQFF.

This rearrangement joins TRBV14 to TRBJ2-3, with D hard to call. The length of the CDR3 is 13 residues. Germline values: CDR1 SGHDN, CDR2 FVKESK. V was shortened by 4 bases and J by 2 bases, with 7 bases between the two germline ends. CDR3 DNA sequence: TGTGCCAGCAGCCGACGGTTCACAGATACGCAGTATTTT. Translated, it gives CASSRRFTDTQYF. The whole variable domain, filled in from reference TRBV14 and TRBJ2-3, reads EAGVTQFPSHSVIEKGQTVTLRCDPISGHDNLYWYRRVMGKEIKFLLHFVKESKQDESGMPNNRFLAERTGGTYSTLKVQPAELEDSGVYFCASSRRFTDTQYFGPGTRLTVL.

The chain carries TRBV11-2 and TRBJ1-4, with D possibly matching TRBD1 (6 bases). The V end was cut by 6 bases, the J end by 3 bases, with 11 bases between. The V gene's germline CDR1 is SGHAT and CDR2 FQNNGV. The CDR3 extends over 14 amino acids. CDR3 residues: CASRPQGSNEKLFF. Here the CDR3 DNA reads TGTGCCAGCAGACCACAGGGCTCTAATGAAAAACTGTTTTTT.

This chain links TRBV19 with TRBJ1-1; TRBD1 is a possible D gene (6 bases). The germline CDR1 and CDR2 sequences are LNHDA and SQIVND (reference sequence). This CDR3 contains 15 residues. Trimming stripped 4 bases from V and 6 bases from J, with 18 bases between. The CDR3, as DNA: TGTGCCAGTAGTACTAACGAAGCAGGGGACCCTGAAGCTTTCTTT. This gives the protein CASSTNEAGDPEAFF.

The CDR3 bases are TGTGCCAGCAGTCAGGGACAGGGGCTTGAAAAACTGTTTTTT. Amino acid sequence: CASSQGQGLEKLFF. This chain links TRBV6-6 with TRBJ1-4, with 10 bases that match TRBD1. CDR3 size: 14 residues. Germline values: CDR1 MNHNY, CDR2 SVGAGI (reference sequence). The V segment lost 5 bases and the J segment 7 bases; nucleotides outside the gene matches: 4.

V gene TRBV7-9 combines with J gene TRBJ1-2; unclear D gene. CDR1 SEHNR and CDR2 FQNEAQ come from the germline V gene (reference sequence). V was cut by 4 bases and J by 1 base, with 13 bases left in between. This CDR3 comprises 15 residues. This CDR3 is CASSSIGLNNYGYTF. The CDR3 nucleotides are TGTGCCAGCAGCTCTATCGGACTGAATAACTATGGCTACACCTTC.

The J gene is TRBJ1-6, the V gene TRBV27; D may be TRBD1 (5 bases). Germline-derived CDR1 and CDR2 are MNHEY and SMNVEV (reference sequence). The V gene lost 5 bases and the J gene lost 0 bases, with 14 bases spanning the gap. This CDR3 has 17 residues. The CDR3 region is CASSEGTASSYNSPLHF. The DNA of the CDR3 is TGTGCCAGCAGTGAGGGGACGGCAAGCTCCTATAATTCACCCCTCCACTTT.

This clone was seen just once. V is TRBV5-1 and J is TRBJ2-1, with TRBD1 matching 8 bases. CDR1 SGHRS and CDR2 YFSETQ come from the germline V gene. The CDR3 spans 15 residues. V lost 2 bases to trimming and J lost 7 bases; unmatched junction nucleotides: 8. CDR3 nucleotides: TGCGCCAGCAGCTTTGCGGGACAGGCAGTGAATGAGCAGTTCTTC. Residues: CASSFAGQAVNEQFF.